These 32 T cell receptor beta chains were sequenced from one sample in a study of cytomegalovirus exposure and HLA in healthy donors. Some clones are missing from TCRdb's copy, which holds only in-frame ones; the method was immunoSEQ multiplex PCR. Seen here are tens of thousands of clones, 84% observed once, and the top ten hold around 10%. Source material: PBMCs. Receptors were obtained from a woman aged 18-29 years in good health and CMV-seropositive.

The chain recombines TRBV30 with TRBJ2-5, with TRBD2 as a possible D gene (6 bases). V was trimmed by 2 bases and J by 5 bases, leaving 9 bases between them. The CDR3 sequence is 12 residues long. In germline, CDR1 is GTSNPN, CDR2 SVGIG (reference sequence). The CDR3 DNA reads as TGTGCCTGGAGTCCCCTAGCGGAGACCCAGTACTTC. Encoded protein: CAWSPLAETQYF.

The chain is built from TRBV4-2 and TRBJ1-1; D perhaps matches TRBD1 (6 bases). Trimming pared 0 bases from V and 11 bases from J, leaving 13 bases between. This CDR3 spans 13 amino acids. Germline CDR1 LGHNA, CDR2 YNFKEQ. The CDR3 DNA reads TGTGCCAGCAGCCAAGATTCAGGGGTGTACGCTTTCTTT. Translating it yields CASSQDSGVYAFF.

V and J are TRBV18 and TRBJ2-5; 14 bases fit TRBD2. There are 15 residues in the CDR3. J gave up 2 bases and V 6 bases, and 2 bases lay outside the gene matches. Per the germline V gene, CDR1 is KGHSH and CDR2 is LQKENI. The CDR3 DNA is TGTGCCAGCTCTCGACTAGCGGGGGGGCAAGAGACCCAGTACTTC. Its translation: CASSRLAGGQETQYF.

A single count supports this clone. The gene calls are TRBV9 and TRBJ1-1; no reliable D call. The CDR3 runs 15 residues. V dropped 0 bases and J dropped 0 bases, with 9 bases sitting between them. The germline gives CDR1 SGDLS, CDR2 YYNGEE. The CDR3 is CASSVDQVMNTEAFF. CDR3 DNA sequence: TGTGCCAGCAGCGTAGATCAGGTCATGAACACTGAAGCTTTCTTT.

V usage is TRBV28 and J usage is TRBJ2-2, with 8 positions matching TRBD1. This CDR3 comprises 15 residues. Germline CDR1 MDHEN, CDR2 SYDVKM. J lost 4 bases, V lost 6 bases, and 7 bases had no gene match. The CDR3 reads CASRPGTGFTGELFF. The CDR3 coding sequence is TGTGCCAGCAGGCCCGGGACAGGTTTCACCGGGGAGCTGTTTTTT.

The chain joins TRBV6-1 to TRBJ2-2; 8 positions match TRBD1. V shed 4 bases and J 3 bases; nucleotides not matched to a gene: 4. The CDR3 spans 15 residues. Germline CDR1 reads MNHNS; CDR2 reads SASEGT. CDR3 nucleotide sequence: TGTGCCAGCAGTGGGACAGGGCCTCACACCGGGGAGCTGTTTTTT. Translated: CASSGTGPHTGELFF.

V gene TRBV11-2 combines with J gene TRBJ1-1; possibly TRBD1 for D (5 bases). V gave up 1 base and J gave up 10 bases, with 16 bases separating them. CDR1 and CDR2 (germline): SGHAT, FQNNGV. The CDR3 is made up of 14 amino acids. CDR3 in amino acids: CASSLGRQTARAFF. CDR3 DNA: TGTGCCAGCAGCTTAGGTCGACAGACCGCTCGAGCTTTCTTT.

The chain has TRBV10-2 and TRBJ2-3; TRBD2 aligns across 13 bases. Germline assignment: CDR1 WSHSY and CDR2 SAAADI. V was clipped by 0 bases and J by 0 bases; unmatched bases: 3. The CDR3 spans 18 residues. As DNA, the CDR3 is TGCGCCAGCAGTGAGTCGTGGGGACTAGCGGGGAGCACAGATACGCAGTATTTT. Its protein product is CASSESWGLAGSTDTQYF.

In its sample, this clone was seen many times. The gene calls are TRBV2 and TRBJ2-5; 7 bases agree with TRBD1. Germline V gene data show CDR1 as SNHLY and CDR2 as FYNNEI. The J segment lost 5 bases and the V segment lost 4 bases, leaving 1 base of the junction unmatched. The CDR3 loop spans 12 amino acids. The CDR3 here is CASSGQGETQYF. The CDR3 bases are TGTGCCAGCAGTGGACAGGGTGAGACCCAGTACTTC.

The chain links TRBV9 to TRBJ1-6; TRBD1 might be the D (6 bases). This CDR3 is built from 15 residues. V was cut by 3 bases and J by 10 bases, with 17 bases left in between. Germline-derived CDR1 and CDR2 are SGDLS and YYNGEE. The CDR3 protein is CASSAIQGPGSPLHF. In DNA, the CDR3 is TGTGCCAGCAGCGCTATACAGGGCCCTGGGTCACCCCTCCACTTT.

The chain has TRBV5-1 and TRBJ1-1; D gene uncertain. The CDR3 is 14 amino acids. V dropped 0 bases and J dropped 7 bases, with 13 bases sitting between them. The germline V gene has CDR1 SGHRS and CDR2 YFSETQ. CDR3 region: CASSLVSGGREAFF. The CDR3, as DNA: TGCGCCAGCAGCTTGGTCTCGGGCGGGCGTGAAGCTTTCTTT.

The rearrangement joins TRBV2 to TRBJ2-3, with TRBD1 identical over 11 bases. Looked up from germline, CDR1 is SNHLY and CDR2 is FYNNEI. This CDR3 has 16 amino acids. The trim removed 7 bases at V and 4 bases at J, leaving 10 bases unmatched. DNA of the CDR3: TGTGCCAGCACCGCGGTGGACAGGGGGCTGGCAGATACGCAGTATTTT. Translating it yields CASTAVDRGLADTQYF.

This chain connects TRBV12-5 to TRBJ1-1; 11 nucleotides agree with TRBD1. The CDR3 length is 13 residues. Trimming cost V 9 bases and J 3 bases; bases outside gene matches: 3. Germline CDR1 is LGHNT and CDR2 is FRNRAP. In DNA form, the CDR3 reads TGTGCTAGAGTGGACAGGGGGCACACTGAAGCTTTCTTT. Protein: CARVDRGHTEAFF.

This clone was seen a handful of times. The rearrangement uses TRBV28 and TRBJ1-1, with TRBD1 identical over 10 bases. Per germline, CDR1 MDHEN and CDR2 SYDVKM. V was clipped by 6 bases and J by 10 bases; unmatched bases: 5. This CDR3 spans 12 amino acids. CDR3 coding DNA: TGTGCCAGCAGACGAGACAGGGGGCCAGCTTTCTTT. It translates to CASRRDRGPAFF.

This clone was detected once. The chain couples TRBV6-5 to TRBJ2-7, with TRBD1 matching over 10 bases. This CDR3 is built from 14 residues. Germline V gene sequence: CDR1 MNHEY, CDR2 SVGAGI. The trim removed 6 bases at V and 4 bases at J, leaving 6 bases unmatched. CDR3 sequence reads: CASRPGQGDYEQYF. CDR3 DNA sequence: TGTGCCAGCAGGCCAGGACAGGGGGATTACGAGCAGTACTTC.

V is TRBV2 and J is TRBJ2-3, with D uncertain. This CDR3 region has 12 residues. Germline V gene sequence: CDR1 SNHLY, CDR2 FYNNEI. Trimming took 5 bases from V and 2 from J, leaving 5 bases between them. Here the CDR3 DNA reads TGTGCCAGCAGTCAGGACACAGATACGCAGTATTTT. This gives the protein CASSQDTDTQYF.

This rearrangement joins TRBV5-1 to TRBJ1-1; TRBD1 agrees at 9 bases. CDR1 SGHRS and CDR2 YFSETQ come from the germline V gene. The CDR3 covers 13 residues. V shed 4 bases and J 5 bases; nucleotides not matched to a gene: 3. CDR3: CASSIQGATEAFF. Here the CDR3 DNA reads TGCGCCAGCAGCATACAGGGGGCTACTGAAGCTTTCTTT. The variable domain in full, completed from reference TRBV5-1 and TRBJ1-1, reads KAGVTQTPRYLIKTRGQQVTLSCSPISGHRSVSWYQQTPGQGLQFLFEYFSETQRNKGNFPGRFSGRQFSNSRSEMNVSTLELGDSALYLCASSIQGATEAFFGQGTRLTVV.

This clone was detected once. This chain links TRBV7-6 with TRBJ2-2, with 14 bases fitting TRBD2. The V segment lost 3 bases and the J segment 5 bases; nucleotides outside the gene matches: 2. Germline V CDR1 and CDR2: SGHVS, FNYEAQ. The CDR3 length is 16 residues. CDR3 protein: CASSFRTSGGTGELFF. CDR3 DNA sequence: TGTGCCAGCAGCTTCAGGACTAGCGGGGGGACCGGGGAGCTGTTTTTT.

The V and J genes are TRBV14 and TRBJ2-7, with D tentatively TRBD1 (5 bases). The V and J ends lost 0 bases and 0 bases respectively, with 9 bases between them. CDR3 size: 15 residues. CDR1 and CDR2 (germline): SGHDN, FVKESK. This chain's CDR3 is CASSQDMTVSYEQYF. CDR3 sequence (DNA): TGTGCCAGCAGCCAAGATATGACAGTCTCCTACGAGCAGTACTTC.

The chain combines TRBV2 with TRBJ2-2; 7 bases match TRBD1. CDR1 is SNHLY and CDR2 is FYNNEI in the germline V gene. CDR3 length: 15 amino acids. V lost 8 bases to trimming and J lost 0 bases; unmatched junction nucleotides: 6. The CDR3 loop is CASSLDRANTGELFF. DNA of the CDR3: TGTGCCAGCTCTCTCGACAGGGCGAACACCGGGGAGCTGTTTTTT.

The V gene is TRBV6-5, the J gene TRBJ1-1; D perhaps matches TRBD1 (5 bases). This CDR3 has 13 amino acids. Germline V gives CDR1 MNHEY, CDR2 SVGAGI. V was clipped by 4 bases and J by 7 bases, with 13 bases between them. The CDR3 sequence: CASSSTIDSEAFF. Written as DNA, the CDR3 is TGTGCCAGCAGTTCAACCATAGACAGTGAAGCTTTCTTT.

The chain's CDR3 is CASMGTGTYYGYTF. The CDR3, as DNA: TGTGCCAGCATGGGGACAGGAACTTACTATGGCTACACCTTC. The chain uses TRBV2 and TRBJ1-2; the match to TRBD1 covers 8 bases. The trim removed 7 bases at V and 3 bases at J, leaving 7 bases unmatched. Germline CDR1 and CDR2: SNHLY and FYNNEI. This CDR3 is 14 amino acids long.

V and J are TRBV6-6 and TRBJ1-5, with 9 bases aligning to TRBD1. V dropped 9 bases and J dropped 5; count of bases not matched to a gene: 8. CDR3 length equals 14 residues. Germline CDR1 and CDR2: MNHNY and SVGAGI (reference sequence). CDR3: CASKQGALDQPQHF. The DNA for the CDR3 is TGTGCCAGTAAACAGGGGGCATTGGATCAGCCCCAGCATTTT.

The rearrangement joins TRBV6-4 to TRBJ2-1, with a possible D match to TRBD2 (5 bases). Trimming removed 0 bases at V and 6 bases at J, with 12 bases between. The CDR3 loop spans 15 amino acids. From germline, CDR1 is MRHNA and CDR2 SNTAGT. The CDR3 is CASSDSNRGGNEQFF. CDR3 nucleotides: TGTGCCAGCAGTGACTCTAACAGAGGAGGCAATGAGCAGTTCTTC.

CDR3 coding DNA: TGTGCCTGGACGTTGGGACAGGGGATGTCAGCTTTCTTT. This encodes CAWTLGQGMSAFF. V is TRBV30 and J is TRBJ1-1, with 10 bases fitting TRBD1. CDR1 is GTSNPN, CDR2 SVGIG, per germline (reference sequence). The CDR3 has 13 residues. J lost 10 bases, V lost 4 bases, and 9 bases had no gene match.

The chain recombines TRBV4-1 with TRBJ2-6; 12 positions agree with TRBD1. Germline CDR1 and CDR2: MGHRA and YSYEKL. The CDR3 has 19 amino acids. Losses at the gene ends were 4 bases for V and 3 bases for J; bases not matched to a gene: 10. The CDR3 nucleotides read TGCGCCAGCAGCCTGCGACGGGGACAGGGGGCTTATGGGGCCAACGTCCTGACTTTC. Protein sequence: CASSLRRGQGAYGANVLTF.

This clone is judged medium-sized. This chain links TRBV6-4 with TRBJ2-2; 7 bases map to TRBD1. V shed 7 bases and J 3 bases; nucleotides not matched to a gene: 2. CDR3 length: 13 residues. From germline, CDR1 is MRHNA and CDR2 SNTAGT. CDR3 in DNA: TGTGCCAGCAACACAGGGGACACCGGGGAGCTGTTTTTT. Translating it yields CASNTGDTGELFF.

This clone showed up just once. The rearrangement links TRBV7-6 to TRBJ2-7, with D maybe TRBD1 (6 bases). This CDR3 is 14 amino acids long. CDR1 SGHVS and CDR2 FNYEAQ come from the germline V gene. With 5 bases removed from V and 5 bases from J, the gap between germline ends came to 16 bases. Here the CDR3 reads CASSASVPGDEQYF. Here the CDR3 DNA reads TGTGCCAGCAGCGCTTCCGTACCAGGGGACGAGCAGTACTTC.

This chain joins TRBV5-6 and TRBJ1-5, with D possibly TRBD1 on 5 matching bases. CDR1 and CDR2 from the germline V gene are SGHDT and YYEEEE. Trimming left V 0 bases short and J 5 bases short, with 12 bases between. There are 15 residues in the CDR3. The CDR3 reads CASSLGPGADQPQHF. In DNA form, the CDR3 reads TGTGCCAGCAGCTTGGGACCTGGGGCGGATCAGCCCCAGCATTTT.

The chain recombines TRBV5-5 with TRBJ1-4, with no clear D. Germline V gives CDR1 SGHKS, CDR2 YYEKEE (reference sequence). CDR3 length: 14 amino acids. V lost 2 bases and J lost 5, with 10 bases in between. The DNA for the CDR3 is TGTGCCAGCAGCTTTGGGAGGGAGAATGAAAAACTGTTTTTT. It encodes CASSFGRENEKLFF.

This sequence joins TRBV2 and TRBJ2-5, with 9 bases lining up with TRBD1. The closer fit of TRBJ2-7 to the DNA end suggests the J call may be wrong. Germline loops: CDR1 SNHLY, CDR2 FYNNEI. The CDR3 loop spans 17 amino acids. This CDR3 reads CASSEIPTGGGSYEQYF. In DNA, the CDR3 is TGTGCCAGCAGTGAAATCCCGACAGGGGGGGGATCCTACGAGCAGTACTTC.

The rearrangement joins TRBV27 to TRBJ2-3, with a tentative D call TRBD2 (7 bases). The CDR3 covers 13 residues. From germline, CDR1 is MNHEY and CDR2 SMNVEV (reference sequence). Deletions cut 10 bases from V and 9 bases from J, with 20 bases between. CDR3 protein: CATNREGSMTQYF. In DNA, the CDR3 is TGTGCCACTAACAGGGAGGGGTCGATGACGCAGTATTTT.